This T cell receptor (beta chain) was found in a study of CD8 T cells in ankylosing spondylitis. Findings and limits, study-wide: A TCR beta motif made of fewer than ten highly homologous variants seemed typical of ankylosing spondylitis blood.

As regards this clonotype: Its antigen is undetermined.

TCRdb processed the 5' RACE reads anew with MiXCR; each CDR3 protein has one entry. The sample carries 650,000 to 800,000 distinct CDR3 sequences, roughly 20% recorded once. The germline gives CDR1 SGHAT, CDR2 FQNNGV. This CDR3 is 16 amino acids long. The V segment lost 6 bases and the J segment 8 bases; nucleotides outside the gene matches: 8. The sample taken for sequencing was blood, either unsorted or a sorted T cell fraction (not recorded which). This TCR derives from a male donor with ankylosing spondylitis. This rearrangement joins TRBV11-2 to TRBJ2-1; 15 nucleotides match TRBD2. The chain's CDR3 is CASSSGTSGRSDEQFF. Written as DNA, the CDR3 is TGTGCCAGCAGTTCCGGGACTAGCGGGAGGAGCGATGAGCAGTTCTTC. The full variable domain, its missing parts supplied by reference TRBV11-2 and TRBJ2-1, is EAGVAQSPRYKIIEKRQSVAFWCNPISGHATLYWYQQILGQGPKLLIQFQNNGVVDDSQLPKDRFSAERLKGVDSTLKIQPAKLEDSAVYLCASSSGTSGRSDEQFFGPGTRLTVL.